What follows is one T cell receptor beta chain and its context. No antigen is known for it. CDR3 length: 16 residues. V dropped 3 bases and J dropped 4 bases, with 18 bases sitting between them. The germline V gene encodes CDR1 SGHVS and CDR2 FNYEAQ. This specimen belongs to a study of Ad26.COV2.S vaccination and SARS-CoV-2 variants. Findings and limits, study-wide: Measures of TCR breadth and depth may have fallen short of total T cell responses. Breadth measured for non-spike TCRs was similar across vaccine and placebo recipients.

Documented treatment: 15 to 20 received Ad26.COV2.S at low or high dose, single or two shots; about 5 received placebo; per-sample allocation not given. Specimens were obtained on day 63 following the first vaccine or placebo injection. Spike of the Wuhan-strain SARS-CoV-2 was expressed by an Ad26 vector, which formed the vaccine. Produced via immunoSEQ multiplex PCR; TCRdb's table is partial and in-frame only. The repertoire has about 460,000 clones, approximately 90% of them found once; the top ten carry over 1.5%. The V call is TRBV7-6, the J call TRBJ1-1; a possible D gene is TRBD1 (6 bases). This clonotype originated in a person between 18 and 65 years old who received the Ad26.COV2.S COVID-19 vaccine or a placebo. Here the sequenced sample was peripheral blood, taken in a trial of Ad26.COV2.S vaccine versus placebo. The chain's CDR3 is CASSFTEQGLGTEAFF. CDR3 nucleotide sequence: TGTGCCAGCAGCTTTACTGAACAGGGTTTGGGCACTGAAGCTTTCTTT.